This T cell receptor beta chain was sequenced during a study of T cell responses to AZD1222 COVID-19 vaccine. For the study at large: The analysis combined second doses at about 4 or about 12 weeks.

Study-level points and caveats: Repertoire sampling was restricted to post-peak T cell response timepoints. When two AZD1222 doses had been given, Spike-specific TCR breadth and depth rose. The donors showed a predominance of white British ancestry and of females, with possible underestimation of clonal diversity.

About this clone itself: What it binds is not known.

Germline V gene data show CDR1 as MNHNS and CDR2 as SASEGT. The CDR3 is 15 amino acids. Trimming stripped 2 bases from V and 4 bases from J, with 14 bases between. Clones were sequenced by immunoSEQ multiplex PCR, and TCRdb holds only the in-frame ones, with some missing. Of about 120,000 clones listed, 92% are singletons. The chain is built from TRBV6-1 and TRBJ1-2; possible D gene TRBD1, 5 bases. This material consisted of peripheral blood, taken on day 0 of AZD1222 vaccination. This TCR was recovered from an adult in good health. CDR3 loop: CASSEWTSLGYGYTF. As DNA, the CDR3 is TGTGCCAGCAGTGAATGGACATCCCTAGGCTATGGCTACACCTTC.